This T cell receptor beta chain was recovered during a study of CD8+CD57+ T cells in acquired aplastic anemia. At the level of the study: Sorted CD4+ and CD8+ cells gave a mean 3.2 ug DNA, range roughly 0.18 to 30 ug.

Genomic DNA templated the TCR beta VDJ and CDR3 profiling. TCRdb independently ran MiXCR on the reads; one entry per CDR3 protein. The data hold 210,000 or so distinct CDR3 sequences, with around 50% observed a single time. Ten or more counts support this clonotype. The antigen is unknown. Study-wide results and limits: Roughly 31 CD8+ CDR3 sequences occurred in both the patients and the controls.

Patients who underwent sequencing had shown CD8+CD57+ cell expansion by flow cytometry. Severe acquired aplastic anemia was the diagnosis recorded for all patients. Germline CDR1 is SGDLS and CDR2 is YYNGEE. The CDR3 consists of 16 residues. V lost 0 bases and J lost 5; bases outside the gene matches: 5. The TCR originated in a human donor with aplastic anemia. Material: sorted CD4+, CD8+, or CD8+CD57+ T cells (not recorded which) from PBMCs. The rearrangement uses TRBV9 and TRBJ2-1; 10 positions match TRBD2. The CDR3, as DNA: TGTGCCAGCAGCGTAGGAAATAGCGGGGGGCACAATGAGCAGTTCTTC. Its protein product is CASSVGNSGGHNEQFF. The whole variable domain, filled in from reference TRBV9 and TRBJ2-1, reads DSGVTQTPKHLITATGQRVTLRCSPRSGDLSVYWYQQSLDQGLQFLIQYYNGEERAKGNILERFSAQQFPDLHSELNLSSLELGDSALYFCASSVGNSGGHNEQFFGPGTRLTVL.